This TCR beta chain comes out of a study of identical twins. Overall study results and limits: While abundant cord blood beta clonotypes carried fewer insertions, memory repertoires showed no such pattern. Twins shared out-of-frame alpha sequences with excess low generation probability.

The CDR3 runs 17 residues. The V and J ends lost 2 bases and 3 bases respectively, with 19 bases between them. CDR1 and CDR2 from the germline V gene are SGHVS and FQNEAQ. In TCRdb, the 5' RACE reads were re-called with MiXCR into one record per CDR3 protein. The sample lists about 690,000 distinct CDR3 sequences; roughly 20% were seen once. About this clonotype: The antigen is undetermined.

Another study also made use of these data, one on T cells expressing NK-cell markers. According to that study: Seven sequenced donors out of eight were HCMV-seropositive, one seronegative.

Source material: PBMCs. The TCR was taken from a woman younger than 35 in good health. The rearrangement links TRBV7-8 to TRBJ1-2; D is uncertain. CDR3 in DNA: TGTGCCAGCAGCTTACCCCACAGAAGTGGCACTCACTATGGCTACACCTTC. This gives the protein CASSLPHRSGTHYGYTF.